Shown below are 11 T cell receptor beta chains from a single sample sequenced in a study of Ad26.COV2.S vaccination and SARS-CoV-2 variants. Some clones are missing from TCRdb's copy, which holds only in-frame ones; the method was immunoSEQ multiplex PCR. The table has about 480,000 clones, 87% seen once. Sample treatment: some 20 received Ad26.COV2.S at low or high dose, single or two shots; about 5 received placebo; per-sample allocation not given. The samples date from day 63 after the first vaccine or placebo injection. Sequencing was performed on peripheral blood, taken in a trial of Ad26.COV2.S vaccine versus placebo. These TCRs come from a person aged 18-65 years who received the Ad26.COV2.S COVID-19 vaccine or a placebo.

The chain joins TRBV11-2 to TRBJ2-7, with TRBD1 matching 8 bases. J gave up 3 bases and V 1 base, and 2 bases lay outside the gene matches. CDR1 and CDR2 from the germline V gene are SGHAT and FQNNGV. The CDR3 sequence is 14 residues long. In DNA form, the CDR3 reads TGTGCCAGCAGCTTAGGGACAGGGAACTACGAGCAGTACTTC. Translated: CASSLGTGNYEQYF.

The rearrangement joins TRBV4-1 to TRBJ1-5, with a weak D call TRBD1 (5 bases). The CDR3 has 15 residues. The V gene's germline CDR1 is MGHRA and CDR2 YSYEKL. V was pared by 4 bases and J by 2 bases, with 12 bases between. This CDR3 is CASSPWEQGNQPQHF. In DNA, the CDR3 is TGCGCCAGCAGCCCCTGGGAACAGGGCAATCAGCCCCAGCATTTT.

The V and J genes are TRBV5-1 and TRBJ1-2, with 7 bases lining up with TRBD1. There are 15 residues in the CDR3. Germline V lookup: CDR1 SGHRS, CDR2 YFSETQ. The V segment lost 0 bases and the J segment 4 bases; nucleotides outside the gene matches: 6. Here the CDR3 reads CASSLERGLSYGYTF. CDR3 sequence (DNA): TGCGCCAGCAGCTTGGAGAGGGGGCTTAGCTATGGCTACACCTTC. Full variable domain (outside the CDR3, taken from reference TRBV5-1 and TRBJ1-2): KAGVTQTPRYLIKTRGQQVTLSCSPISGHRSVSWYQQTPGQGLQFLFEYFSETQRNKGNFPGRFSGRQFSNSRSEMNVSTLELGDSALYLCASSLERGLSYGYTFGSGTRLTVV.

The rearrangement joins TRBV30 to TRBJ1-2; D is unclear. V shed 5 bases and J shed 3 bases, with 13 bases lying between them. From germline, CDR1 is GTSNPN and CDR2 SVGIG (reference sequence). The CDR3 is 13 amino acids. CDR3 nucleotides: TGTGCCTGGGACCGGGTGTCAGACTATGGCTACACCTTC. Amino acids: CAWDRVSDYGYTF.

This rearrangement joins TRBV2 to TRBJ2-7, with D maybe TRBD2 (5 bases). Trimming removed 2 bases from V and 3 bases from J, with 14 bases in between. The CDR3 consists of 15 residues. The germline CDR1 and CDR2 sequences are SNHLY and FYNNEI. The CDR3 nucleotides are TGTGCCAGCAGTGAAAAGCGGATTGTCGGCTACGAGCAGTACTTC. Protein: CASSEKRIVGYEQYF.

CDR3 DNA: TGTGCCAGCAGCCCCAAGGTGCAGGGTGGCTATGGCTACACCTTC. This codes for CASSPKVQGGYGYTF. The chain joins TRBV9 to TRBJ1-2, with D possibly matching TRBD1 (5 bases). The CDR3 has 15 amino acids. The V end lost 4 bases, the J end lost 4 bases, and 17 bases lay between the germline ends. Germline V gene lookup returns CDR1 SGDLS and CDR2 YYNGEE.

The J gene is TRBJ2-5, the V gene TRBV29-1, with D perhaps TRBD1 (6 bases). Trimming took off 7 bases at V and 3 bases at J, with 18 bases between the two ends. Germline CDR1 and CDR2: SQVTM and ANQGSEA. This CDR3 spans 14 amino acids. As DNA, the CDR3 is TGCAGCGGCTGTCGGGCAGGGGAAGAAGAGACCCAGTACTTC. Its protein product is CSGCRAGEEETQYF.

The genes are TRBV5-1 and TRBJ2-2; 10 bases align to TRBD2. The CDR3 is 15 amino acids. Germline V CDR1 and CDR2: SGHRS, YFSETQ. The trim removed 1 base at V and 7 bases at J, leaving 4 bases unmatched. The CDR3 DNA reads TGCGCCAGCAGCTTGACAGCGGGAGGGAGCGGGGAGCTGTTTTTT. It codes for CASSLTAGGSGELFF. The full variable domain, its missing parts supplied by reference TRBV5-1 and TRBJ2-2, is KAGVTQTPRYLIKTRGQQVTLSCSPISGHRSVSWYQQTPGQGLQFLFEYFSETQRNKGNFPGRFSGRQFSNSRSEMNVSTLELGDSALYLCASSLTAGGSGELFFGEGSRLTVL.

V usage is TRBV9 and J usage is TRBJ2-2; TRBD1 aligns across 7 bases. The CDR3 is made up of 16 amino acids. The V gene's germline CDR1 is SGDLS and CDR2 YYNGEE. Trimming at V came to 4 bases and at J to 0 bases, leaving 6 bases not matched to a gene. CDR3 in amino acids: CASSTRTGPNTGELFF. For the CDR3, the DNA is TGTGCCAGCAGCACCCGGACAGGCCCGAACACCGGGGAGCTGTTTTTT. Looking up the rest from reference TRBV9 and TRBJ2-2 gives the full variable domain: DSGVTQTPKHLITATGQRVTLRCSPRSGDLSVYWYQQSLDQGLQFLIQYYNGEERAKGNILERFSAQQFPDLHSELNLSSLELGDSALYFCASSTRTGPNTGELFFGEGSRLTVL.

This rearrangement joins TRBV9 to TRBJ2-1, with 7 positions matching TRBD2. Trimming at V came to 4 bases and at J to 8 bases, leaving 9 bases not matched to a gene. From germline, CDR1 is SGDLS and CDR2 YYNGEE. This CDR3 comprises 14 residues. The CDR3 loop is CASSPASGGDEQFF. The CDR3, as DNA: TGTGCCAGCAGCCCGGCTAGCGGTGGTGATGAGCAGTTCTTC.

The rearrangement links TRBV7-3 to TRBJ2-1; TRBD2 matches at 10 bases. The CDR3 has 15 residues. CDR1 and CDR2 from the germline V gene are SGHTA and FQGTGA. Trimming took 5 bases from V and 6 from J; bases not matched to a gene: 7. In DNA, the CDR3 is TGTGCCAGCAGCACCCCTAGCGGGAGTATCAATGAGCAGTTCTTC. As protein: CASSTPSGSINEQFF.